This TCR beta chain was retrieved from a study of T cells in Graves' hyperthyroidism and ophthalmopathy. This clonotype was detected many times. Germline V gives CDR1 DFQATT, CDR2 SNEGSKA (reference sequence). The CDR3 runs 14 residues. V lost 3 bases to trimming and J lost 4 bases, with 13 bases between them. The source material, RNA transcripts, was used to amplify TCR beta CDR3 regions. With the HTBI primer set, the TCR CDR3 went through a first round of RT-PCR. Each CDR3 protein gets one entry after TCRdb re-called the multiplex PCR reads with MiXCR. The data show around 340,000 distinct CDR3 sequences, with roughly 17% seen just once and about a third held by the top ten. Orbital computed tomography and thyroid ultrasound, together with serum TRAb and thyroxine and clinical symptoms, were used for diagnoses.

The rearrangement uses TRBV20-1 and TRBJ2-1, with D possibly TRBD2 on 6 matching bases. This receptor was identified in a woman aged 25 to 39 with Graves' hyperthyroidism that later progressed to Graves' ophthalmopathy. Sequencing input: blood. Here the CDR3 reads CSARDLAIYNEQFF. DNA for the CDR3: TGCAGTGCTAGGGACCTAGCGATTTACAATGAGCAGTTCTTC.